Listed here are 10 T cell receptor beta chains from one sample, sequenced in a study of CD8 T cells in ankylosing spondylitis. Broader study findings: Ankylosing spondylitis blood appeared to carry a characteristic TCR beta motif of several highly homologous variants.

TCRdb re-derived calls from the 5' RACE reads in MiXCR, one entry per CDR3 protein. Here the sample spans hundreds of thousands of distinct CDR3 sequences, 20% to 30% being singletons. No antigen has been identified for these receptors. Input material: blood, either unsorted or a sorted T cell fraction (not recorded which). These receptors all come from a male donor with ankylosing spondylitis.

This chain connects TRBV20-1 to TRBJ1-1; D uncertain. This CDR3 comprises 12 residues. Germline assignment: CDR1 DFQATT and CDR2 SNEGSKA (reference sequence). V gave up 6 bases and J gave up 4 bases, with 12 bases separating them. CDR3 protein: CSASDKVTEAFF. Here the CDR3 DNA reads TGCAGTGCCTCAGACAAGGTCACTGAAGCTTTCTTT.

The chain joins TRBV6-1 to TRBJ2-7, with a possible D match to TRBD1 (6 bases). The CDR3 extends over 16 amino acids. Germline V gene lookup returns CDR1 MNHNS and CDR2 SASEGT. The ends were cut back, 6 bases at V and 0 bases at J, with 18 bases in the middle. The chain's CDR3 is CASSSTRTAASYEQYV. The CDR3 DNA is TGTGCCAGCAGCTCCACTCGGACAGCCGCCTCCTACGAGCAGTACGTC.

The gene calls are TRBV7-7 and TRBJ2-5; TRBD2 is a possible D gene (6 bases). Per the germline V gene, CDR1 is SSHAT and CDR2 is FNYEAQ (reference sequence). Trimming removed 1 base at V and 4 bases at J, with 13 bases between. The CDR3 covers 15 residues. The DNA of the CDR3 is TGTGCCAGCAGCTTAGTCGGTTCCGGGGGAGAGACCCAGTACTTC. Translated, it gives CASSLVGSGGETQYF.

The chain combines TRBV29-1 with TRBJ2-7, with a weak D call TRBD1 (5 bases). V lost 5 bases, J lost 6 bases, and 11 bases lay in between. CDR1 and CDR2 (germline): SQVTM, ANQGSEA. CDR3 length equals 11 residues. The CDR3, as DNA: TGCAGCGTTTCCTCAGGGCGCGAGCAGTACGTC. This sequence encodes CSVSSGREQYV.

The V call is TRBV11-2, the J call TRBJ1-1; the D is unclear. The V gene's germline CDR1 is SGHAT and CDR2 FQNNGV. The length of the CDR3 is 14 residues. V lost 5 bases, J lost 0 bases, and 10 bases lay in between. The CDR3 loop is CASSGGLMNTEAFF. The CDR3, as DNA: TGTGCCAGCAGCGGAGGACTAATGAACACTGAAGCTTTCTTT.

A few counts support this clonotype. The genes are TRBV12-3 or TRBV12-4 and TRBJ2-1; possibly TRBD1 for D (6 bases). The CDR3 runs to 16 residues. Trimming cost V 4 bases and J 0 bases, with 13 bases left between them. The CDR3 is CASSYIQGSSYNEQFF. CDR3 DNA sequence: TGTGCCAGCAGTTACATCCAGGGGAGCTCCTACAATGAGCAGTTCTTC.

In this sample, this clonotype turned up a few times. The chain recombines TRBV15 with TRBJ2-1, with a tentative D call TRBD2 (6 bases). V lost 0 bases and J lost 7, with 13 bases in between. Germline values: CDR1 LNHNV, CDR2 YYDKDF (reference sequence). The CDR3 runs to 15 residues. The DNA of the CDR3 is TGTGCCACCAGCAGAGATCGACTAGACCAAAATGAGCAGTTCTTC. Protein product: CATSRDRLDQNEQFF.

The chain is built from TRBV7-6 and TRBJ2-3; a possible D gene is TRBD2 (5 bases). The CDR3 has 15 residues. V lost 0 bases to trimming and J lost 4 bases, with 11 bases between them. Germline lookup yields CDR1 SGHVS and CDR2 FNYEAQ. The CDR3 protein is CASSLAYGVADTQYF. CDR3 bases: TGTGCCAGCAGCTTAGCATACGGGGTTGCAGATACGCAGTATTTT. The whole variable domain, remainder taken from reference TRBV7-6 and TRBJ2-3, is GAGVSQSPRYKVTKRGQDVALRCDPISGHVSLYWYRQALGQGPEFLTYFNYEAQQDKSGLPNDRFSAERPEGSISTLTIQRTEQRDSAMYRCASSLAYGVADTQYFGPGTRLTVL.

This clonotype was counted only a few times. The rearrangement uses TRBV20-1 and TRBJ2-6; tentative D call: TRBD1 (5 bases). This CDR3 is built from 16 residues. Trimming removed 5 bases at V and 0 bases at J, with 14 bases between. Germline loops: CDR1 DFQATT, CDR2 SNEGSKA (reference sequence). The CDR3 region is CSAWTTTPSGANVLTF. The CDR3 DNA follows: TGCAGTGCTTGGACAACAACCCCCTCTGGGGCCAACGTCCTGACTTTC.

This clonotype has a handful of counts. The gene calls are TRBV27 and TRBJ1-6; maybe TRBD1 (5 bases). The CDR3 runs 15 residues. Germline V gives CDR1 MNHEY, CDR2 SMNVEV (reference sequence). V was trimmed by 2 bases and J by 4 bases, leaving 9 bases between them. The CDR3 reads CASSLAGLYNSPLHF. CDR3 bases: TGTGCCAGCAGTTTAGCAGGGCTTTATAATTCACCCCTCCACTTT.